Below, 26 T cell receptor beta chains from the same sample are listed, as sequenced in a study of PD-L1 blockade in urothelial cancer. TCRdb keeps only in-frame clones here, not all; method: immunoSEQ multiplex PCR. In the table there are tens of thousands of clones, under 85% of which are singletons. Documented time point: peripheral blood 6 weeks after treatment start. The sequenced sample was PBMCs, obtained around atezolizumab (anti-PD-L1) treatment. All receptors come from a man in his fifties with urothelial cancer.

The rearrangement links TRBV4-1 to TRBJ2-1; D might be TRBD2 (5 bases). CDR3 length: 19 amino acids. The germline V gene has CDR1 MGHRA and CDR2 YSYEKL. V gave up 0 bases and J gave up 3 bases, with 21 bases separating them. As DNA, the CDR3 is TGCGCCAGCAGCCAAGAAAGGGCCTCATCTAGCTTATTCTACAATGAGCAGTTCTTC. Its protein is CASSQERASSSLFYNEQFF.

The chain recombines TRBV28 with TRBJ2-5, with D perhaps TRBD2 (6 bases). The CDR3 is made up of 15 amino acids. In germline, CDR1 is MDHEN, CDR2 SYDVKM. Trimming removed 3 bases from V and 5 bases from J, with 16 bases in between. CDR3: CASSFSGVSLETQYF. In DNA form, the CDR3 reads TGTGCCAGCAGTTTCTCGGGAGTCTCGTTGGAGACCCAGTACTTC.

The chain recombines TRBV25-1 with TRBJ2-2; TRBD2 is a possible D gene (5 bases). V lost 6 bases and J 1 base, leaving 9 bases between the germline ends. Germline V gene lookup returns CDR1 MGHDK and CDR2 SYGVNS. The CDR3 spans 14 residues. In DNA form, the CDR3 reads TGTGCCAGCAGATACGGGATGAACACCGGGGAGCTGTTTTTT. It translates to CASRYGMNTGELFF.

The CDR3 spells CASSDSRGTNEKLFF. CDR3 sequence (DNA): TGTGCCAGCAGTGACTCCCGCGGAACTAATGAAAAACTGTTTTTT. V and J are TRBV25-1 and TRBJ1-4; no reliable D call. Trimming removed 3 bases at V and 1 base at J, with 9 bases between. This CDR3 has 15 residues. Looked up from germline, CDR1 is MGHDK and CDR2 is SYGVNS.

The DNA of the CDR3 is TGCGCCAGCAGTGAGTCAGGTCTAGCGGCGAACACCGGGGAGCTGTTTTTT. Translation: CASSESGLAANTGELFF. The V gene is TRBV10-2, the J gene TRBJ2-2, with TRBD2 matching over 7 bases. After removal of 0 bases from V and 0 bases from J, the junction contained 4 bases not matched to a gene. The CDR3 totals 17 residues. The germline gives CDR1 WSHSY, CDR2 SAAADI.

This rearrangement joins TRBV29-1 to TRBJ2-1; a possible D gene is TRBD1 (7 bases). Trimming took 0 bases from V and 4 from J, leaving 13 bases between them. This CDR3 is built from 15 residues. Germline-derived CDR1 and CDR2 are SQVTM and ANQGSEA. CDR3 region: CSVEDPQGGYNEQFF. The CDR3 nucleotides read TGCAGCGTTGAAGATCCGCAGGGGGGTTACAATGAGCAGTTCTTC.

V is TRBV5-1 and J is TRBJ2-3, with 11 bases that match TRBD1. Germline CDR1 is SGHRS and CDR2 is YFSETQ. This CDR3 is built from 16 residues. The V gene end was trimmed by 0 bases and the J gene end by 4 bases; junction bases not matched to a gene: 4. In nucleotides, the CDR3 is TGCGCCAGCAGCTTGGGTGGGACAGGGGGTTCAGATACGCAGTATTTT. It specifies CASSLGGTGGSDTQYF.

This chain uses TRBV12-2 with TRBJ2-7; no check of the table's D call, TRBD2, against the DNA was made. TRBV12-2 is recorded as a pseudogene. The CDR3 sequence is 16 residues long. The CDR3 DNA reads as TGTGCAAGTCGCTCGGGACTAGCGGGGAGGCCTTACGAGCAGTACTTC. Encoded protein: CASRSGLAGRPYEQYF.

The chain recombines TRBV7-2 with TRBJ2-7; 7 bases agree with TRBD2. Germline V CDR1 and CDR2: SGHTA, FQGNSA. After removal of 2 bases from V and 2 bases from J, the junction contained 3 bases not matched to a gene. The CDR3 is made up of 14 amino acids. The CDR3 protein is CASSLSGATYEQYF. The CDR3 DNA sequence: TGTGCCAGCAGCTTAAGCGGGGCTACCTACGAGCAGTACTTC.

This chain uses TRBV28 with TRBJ2-1, with TRBD2 matching over 10 bases. Germline CDR1 is MDHEN and CDR2 is SYDVKM. The CDR3 is 15 amino acids. V was pared by 4 bases and J by 9 bases, with 9 bases of the junction left unmatched. CDR3 DNA sequence: TGTGCCAGCAGTTCACCTAGCGGGGGTATCGCTGAGCAGTTCTTC. Translation gives CASSSPSGGIAEQFF.

J is TRBJ2-3 and V is TRBV6-1; TRBD2 might be the D (6 bases). Germline CDR1 is MNHNS and CDR2 is SASEGT. Trimming shortened V by 5 bases and J by 15 bases, and 15 bases separated the two germline ends. This CDR3 has 11 residues. For the CDR3, the DNA is TGTGCCAGCAGTTTTCTCGGGGGTGTTTATTTT. Residues: CASSFLGGVYF.

This clone was seen more than once but under ten times. The chain links TRBV13 to TRBJ2-1, with 10 bases fitting TRBD2. The CDR3 covers 14 residues. Germline CDR1 is PRHDT and CDR2 is FYEKMQ (reference sequence). Trimming at V came to 5 bases and at J to 6 bases, leaving 4 bases not matched to a gene. DNA for the CDR3: TGTGCCAGCAGCATCTCTAGCGGGGGCAATGAGCAGTTCTTC. As protein: CASSISSGGNEQFF.

The V call is TRBV7-9, the J call TRBJ1-1; D not certain. This CDR3 region has 14 residues. Germline-derived CDR1 and CDR2 are SEHNR and FQNEAQ (reference sequence). V was cut by 3 bases and J by 3 bases, with 11 bases left in between. The CDR3, as DNA: TGTGCCAGCAGCTTCCATTTCCGGGACACTGAAGCTTTCTTT. The encoded protein is CASSFHFRDTEAFF.

J is TRBJ2-2 and V is TRBV4-1, with 8 bases lining up with TRBD1. The junction had 17 bases not matched to a gene; V was cut back by 4 bases and J by 4 bases. In germline, CDR1 is MGHRA, CDR2 YSYEKL. The CDR3 length is 19 residues. The CDR3 nucleotides read TGCGCCAGCAGCCTTTTCGGGCAGGGGGCTAGTCAAATCACCGGGGAGCTGTTTTTT. Amino acid sequence: CASSLFGQGASQITGELFF.

The chain combines TRBV6-1 with TRBJ2-7; 11 bases agree with TRBD2. This CDR3 is built from 15 residues. The junction had 2 bases not matched to a gene; V was cut back by 2 bases and J by 2 bases. CDR1 and CDR2 from the germline V gene are MNHNS and SASEGT. In DNA form, the CDR3 reads TGTGCCAGCAGTGAACTAGCGGGGGGTACCTACGAGCAGTACTTC. It is translated as CASSELAGGTYEQYF.

This chain links TRBV9 with TRBJ1-2; 8 bases align to TRBD1. CDR3 length: 12 amino acids. With 6 bases clipped from V and 8 bases from J, the junction kept 6 bases outside the gene matches. Germline V gives CDR1 SGDLS, CDR2 YYNGEE. Written as DNA, the CDR3 is TGTGCCAGCATTACAGCAGGGGGCGGCTACACCTTC. This sequence encodes CASITAGGGYTF.

The chain carries TRBV29-1 and TRBJ1-4; TRBD1 aligns across 11 bases. The CDR3 has 12 amino acids. Germline values: CDR1 SQVTM, CDR2 ANQGSEA. After removal of 7 bases from V and 11 bases from J, the junction contained 6 bases not matched to a gene. The CDR3 DNA reads as TGCAGCGCCAGGACAGGGGGCGAGAAACTGTTTTTT. Translation: CSARTGGEKLFF.

This clone was recorded only once. V is TRBV10-2 and J is TRBJ2-5; 10 nucleotides line up with TRBD2. Germline V gene data show CDR1 as WSHSY and CDR2 as SAAADI. The V gene end was trimmed by 6 bases and the J gene end by 4 bases; junction bases not matched to a gene: 2. The CDR3 runs to 13 residues. CDR3 sequence reads: CASRSSGRETQYF. The CDR3 DNA reads as TGCGCCAGCAGGTCTAGCGGGAGAGAGACCCAGTACTTC.

The chain couples TRBV27 to TRBJ2-7, with D possibly TRBD2 on 6 matching bases. Germline CDR1 MNHEY, CDR2 SMNVEV (reference sequence). The CDR3 sequence is 15 residues long. The V and J ends lost 4 bases and 5 bases respectively, with 18 bases between them. The CDR3 nucleotides are TGTGCCAGCAGTTCCGTAGCGGTACGAGGCGACGAGCAGTACTTC. Residues: CASSSVAVRGDEQYF.

The chain uses TRBV27 and TRBJ2-1; 11 bases match TRBD2. Looked up from germline, CDR1 is MNHEY and CDR2 is SMNVEV (reference sequence). V lost 2 bases, J lost 7 bases, and 10 bases stayed unmatched. The CDR3 is 17 amino acids. CDR3: CASSLRVAGGPGNEQFF. CDR3 nucleotide sequence: TGTGCCAGCAGTTTAAGAGTAGCGGGAGGGCCGGGTAATGAGCAGTTCTTC.

The gene calls are TRBV25-1 and TRBJ2-2, with D possibly being TRBD2 (7 bases). The V gene's germline CDR1 is MGHDK and CDR2 SYGVNS. The CDR3 consists of 14 residues. With 1 base removed from V and 6 bases from J, the gap between germline ends came to 9 bases. The CDR3 DNA reads as TGTGCCAGCAGTGAATGGGGGGGCTCCGGGGAGCTGTTTTTT. Translating it yields CASSEWGGSGELFF.

The rearrangement links TRBV28 to TRBJ1-1, with 12 bases that match TRBD1. CDR1 MDHEN and CDR2 SYDVKM come from the germline V gene. After removal of 2 bases from V and 5 bases from J, the junction contained 6 bases not matched to a gene. The CDR3 spans 16 residues. The CDR3 DNA follows: TGTGCCAGCAGTTTAGCGGGACAGGGGGCTTGGACTGAAGCTTTCTTT. Protein product: CASSLAGQGAWTEAFF.

By proportion, this clone is medium-sized. The V and J genes are TRBV4-2 and TRBJ2-7; 12 bases align to TRBD2. The trim removed 0 bases at V and 6 bases at J, leaving 6 bases unmatched. Germline CDR1 reads LGHNA; CDR2 reads YNFKEQ. The CDR3 totals 16 residues. Here the CDR3 DNA reads TGTGCCAGCAGCCAAGATGCTAGCGGGGGGGCCGCCGAGCAGTACTTC. Translating it yields CASSQDASGGAAEQYF.

V is TRBV30 and J is TRBJ2-2; 10 bases are shared with TRBD1. CDR1 is GTSNPN, CDR2 SVGIG, per germline (reference sequence). V gave up 0 bases and J gave up 5 bases; unmatched junction bases: 3. This CDR3 is 15 amino acids long. The CDR3 loop reads CAWSVGTGVTGELFF. The CDR3 nucleotides are TGTGCCTGGAGTGTAGGGACAGGGGTTACCGGGGAGCTGTTTTTT.

This clone was detected only once. The gene calls are TRBV2 and TRBJ2-1; 15 positions agree with TRBD2. J gave up 7 bases and V 4 bases, and 2 bases lay outside the gene matches. CDR3 length equals 15 residues. CDR1 and CDR2 (germline): SNHLY, FYNNEI. CDR3 region: CASSVGTSGGNEQFF. CDR3 bases: TGTGCCAGCAGTGTTGGGACTAGCGGGGGGAATGAGCAGTTCTTC. Together with reference TRBV2 and TRBJ2-1, the CDR3 gives the full variable domain: EPEVTQTPSHQVTQMGQEVILRCVPISNHLYFYWYRQILGQKVEFLVSFYNNEISEKSEIFDDQFSVERPDGSNFTLKIRSTKLEDSAMYFCASSVGTSGGNEQFFGPGTRLTVL.

The J gene is TRBJ2-2, the V gene TRBV7-9; a weak D match, TRBD1 (6 bases). CDR3 length: 15 amino acids. V lost 5 bases, J lost 0 bases, and 10 bases lay in between. CDR1 is SEHNR and CDR2 is FQNEAQ in the germline V gene (reference sequence). This CDR3 reads CASSPRTANTGELFF. CDR3 coding DNA: TGTGCCAGCAGCCCACGGACAGCGAACACCGGGGAGCTGTTTTTT.